This T cell receptor (beta chain) was observed in a study of Ad26.COV2.S vaccination and SARS-CoV-2 variants. In the study overall: A COV1001 Ad26.COV2.S trial-arm participant provided the sample. Ad26.COV2.S, an intramuscular injection, was given once or twice 56 days apart. General study results and limits: Overall T cell responses may have been underestimated by the analyses of TCR breadth and depth.

As concerns this clone: The antigen is not known.

Clones were sequenced by immunoSEQ multiplex PCR, and TCRdb holds only the in-frame ones, with some missing. The sample has some 420,000 clones; around 87% are singletons. As for treatment: some 20 received Ad26.COV2.S at low or high dose, single or two shots; about 5 received placebo; per-sample allocation not given. Day 63 after the first injection of vaccine or placebo was the sampling time. In Boston, the donor was an adult between 18-55 years of age. From germline, CDR1 is MNHEY and CDR2 SMNVEV (reference sequence). The CDR3 length is 15 residues. The ends were cut back, 3 bases at V and 8 bases at J, with 19 bases in the middle.

The chain carries TRBV27 and TRBJ1-1; D is undetermined. This TCR was sampled from a person aged 18-60 years who received the Ad26.COV2.S COVID-19 vaccine or a placebo. This material consisted of peripheral blood, taken in a trial of Ad26.COV2.S vaccine versus placebo. The CDR3 protein is CASSFVRMDKAEAFF. In DNA form, the CDR3 reads TGTGCCAGCAGTTTTGTTAGGATGGATAAGGCAGAAGCTTTCTTT.